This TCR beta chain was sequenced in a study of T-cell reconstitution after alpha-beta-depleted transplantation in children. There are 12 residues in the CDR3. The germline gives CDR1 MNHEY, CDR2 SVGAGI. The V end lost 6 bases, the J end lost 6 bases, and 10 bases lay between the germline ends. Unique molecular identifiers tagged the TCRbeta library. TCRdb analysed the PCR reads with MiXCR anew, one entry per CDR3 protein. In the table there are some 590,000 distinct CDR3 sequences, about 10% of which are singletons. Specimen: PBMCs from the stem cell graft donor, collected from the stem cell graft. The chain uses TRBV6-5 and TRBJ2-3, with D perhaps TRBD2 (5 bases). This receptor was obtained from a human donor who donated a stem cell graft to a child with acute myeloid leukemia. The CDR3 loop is CASSQSGDTQYF. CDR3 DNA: TGTGCCAGCAGCCAATCGGGGGATACGCAGTATTTT.